This T cell receptor beta chain was found in a study of shared clonotypes between healthy human individuals. Study-level findings and limits: An expected dependence of interdonor clonotype sharing on sequencing depth was noted.

The V gene lost 6 bases and the J gene lost 4 bases, with 12 bases spanning the gap. The CDR3 is 13 amino acids. CDR1 MDHEN and CDR2 SYDVKM come from the germline V gene. What was sequenced on ten immunoSEQ deep assay plates was unsorted PBMC DNA. Authors' methods: Filtering differed because ImmunoSEQ produced junction-only sequences that carried no quality scores. The table came from immunoSEQ multiplex PCR; TCRdb's copy has only in-frame clones and leaves some out. That table supplies the V and J calls and clone size; D and trimming were determined from the DNA. The sample has roughly 500,000 clones, around 73% seen once. Concerning this clone: What it binds is unknown. Different DNA sequences within this sample yield the same CDR3.

This TCR was recovered from a middle-aged woman in good health. Some clones in this sample may be carry-over from other donors' samples. The chain joins TRBV28 to TRBJ1-1, with D unresolved. Sequencing was carried out using PBMCs. CDR3 nucleotide sequence: TGTGCCAGCAGCCCCACGAGCTTCACTGAAGCTTTCTTT. Translation gives CASSPTSFTEAFF.